This T cell receptor (beta chain) is drawn from a study of shared clonotypes between healthy human individuals. The germline V gene has CDR1 LNHDA and CDR2 SQIVND (reference sequence). This CDR3 has 12 residues. V gave up 8 bases and J gave up 2 bases; unmatched junction bases: 2. The assay was immunoSEQ multiplex PCR, and TCRdb's table has in-frame clones only and misses some. In the table there are about 2 million clones, 95% of which are singletons. Sample: naive CD4+ T cells sorted from blood. The subset was: CD45RA+ positively selected. This sequence was found in a man aged 18 to 35 in good health. The V and J genes are TRBV19 and TRBJ2-7, with 8 positions matching TRBD1. CDR3 sequence (DNA): TGTGCCAGTGGGACAGGCCCCTACGAGCAGTACTTC. Its translation is CASGTGPYEQYF.